Below are 27 T cell receptor beta chains sequenced from a single sample in a study of blood T cell repertoires in COVID-19. Repertoires were generated with immunoSEQ multiplex PCR, while TCRdb's copy carries only in-frame clones and drops some. The table includes some 200,000 clones, about 72% detected once. Sequenced input: PBMCs or T cells enriched from blood (not recorded which). The receptors derive from a woman between 50 and 59 years old who had recovered from COVID-19.

This chain uses TRBV28 with TRBJ1-2; no firm D call. CDR1 is MDHEN, CDR2 SYDVKM, per germline. The CDR3 extends over 15 amino acids. V was pared by 5 bases and J by 4 bases, with 17 bases between. CDR3 sequence: CASSLGLKAPYGYTF. CDR3 nucleotides: TGTGCCAGCAGTCTCGGCCTCAAAGCGCCCTATGGCTACACCTTC.

The chain has TRBV9 and TRBJ2-7; the D gene is possibly TRBD2 (5 bases). The V and J ends lost 4 bases and 2 bases respectively, with 16 bases between them. The CDR3 consists of 15 residues. The germline V gene encodes CDR1 SGDLS and CDR2 YYNGEE. CDR3 region: CASSIGGVLPYEQYF. For the CDR3, the DNA is TGTGCCAGCAGCATTGGAGGAGTGTTACCCTACGAGCAGTACTTC.

The V call is TRBV14, the J call TRBJ2-1; 11 positions agree with TRBD2. Germline values: CDR1 SGHDN, CDR2 FVKESK. This CDR3 contains 14 residues. V dropped 5 bases and J dropped 4; count of bases not matched to a gene: 1. The CDR3 DNA sequence: TGTGCCAGCAGCTGGACTAGCGGGTACAATGAGCAGTTCTTC. This sequence encodes CASSWTSGYNEQFF. Looking up the rest from reference TRBV14 and TRBJ2-1 gives the full variable domain: EAGVTQFPSHSVIEKGQTVTLRCDPISGHDNLYWYRRVMGKEIKFLLHFVKESKQDESGMPNNRFLAERTGGTYSTLKVQPAELEDSGVYFCASSWTSGYNEQFFGPGTRLTVL.

The gene calls are TRBV18 and TRBJ1-2, with 7 bases lining up with TRBD1. Per germline, CDR1 KGHSH and CDR2 LQKENI. J was trimmed by 3 bases and V by 1 base; bases with no gene match: 5. The CDR3 consists of 15 residues. CDR3 DNA sequence: TGTGCCAGCTCACCACAGGGGGCTATGGACTATGGCTACACCTTC. The encoded protein is CASSPQGAMDYGYTF.

V usage is TRBV7-8 and J usage is TRBJ2-1, with D tentatively TRBD2 (6 bases). The CDR3 contains 13 residues. Germline CDR1 SGHVS, CDR2 FQNEAQ. V dropped 4 bases and J dropped 15 bases, with 19 bases sitting between them. CDR3 DNA: TGTGCCAGCAGCTCCCCTGGGGGGTGGAGGTTGTTCTTC. Amino acids: CASSSPGGWRLFF. Based on the CDR3 plus reference TRBV7-8 and TRBJ2-1, the full variable domain is GAGVSQSPRYKVAKRGQDVALRCDPISGHVSLFWYQQALGQGPEFLTYFQNEAQLDKSGLPSDRFFAERPEGSVSTLKIQRTQQEDSAVYLCASSSPGGWRLFFGPGTRLTVL.

The V call is TRBV27, the J call TRBJ1-6; maybe TRBD1 (6 bases). The CDR3 is 15 residues long. The V and J ends lost 7 bases and 7 bases respectively, with 17 bases between them. The germline V gene has CDR1 MNHEY and CDR2 SMNVEV (reference sequence). The CDR3 loop reads CASTFGGASNSPLHF. DNA for the CDR3: TGTGCCAGCACCTTTGGGGGGGCAAGCAATTCACCCCTCCACTTT.

The rearrangement uses TRBV15 and TRBJ2-7; 9 positions agree with TRBD2. CDR1 and CDR2 (germline): LNHNV, YYDKDF (reference sequence). This CDR3 has 16 amino acids. V was pared by 0 bases and J by 4 bases, with 7 bases of the junction left unmatched. The CDR3 loop reads CATSREASSGKYEQYF. The CDR3 nucleotides are TGTGCCACCAGCAGAGAGGCGTCTAGCGGGAAATACGAGCAGTACTTC.

The rearrangement uses TRBV29-1 and TRBJ2-7, with D unresolved. Germline-derived CDR1 and CDR2 are SQVTM and ANQGSEA. The CDR3 totals 11 residues. Trimming took 4 bases from V and 2 from J, leaving 6 bases between them. CDR3: CSVVSTYEQYF. CDR3 DNA: TGCAGCGTTGTAAGCACCTACGAGCAGTACTTC.

The J gene is TRBJ2-1, the V gene TRBV7-2, with 12 bases fitting TRBD2. Germline CDR1 reads SGHTA; CDR2 reads FQGNSA. The CDR3 totals 16 residues. The J segment lost 9 bases and the V segment lost 5 bases, leaving 11 bases of the junction unmatched. CDR3 coding DNA: TGTGCCAGCAGCCCCCAGACTAGCGGGAGACTCGGTGAGCAGTTCTTC. As protein: CASSPQTSGRLGEQFF.

This sequence joins TRBV6-5 and TRBJ1-5; unclear D gene. The CDR3 runs 12 residues. Trimming cost V 6 bases and J 7 bases, with 10 bases left between them. Germline lookup yields CDR1 MNHEY and CDR2 SVGAGI. In DNA form, the CDR3 reads TGTGCCAGCAGCGACGGGGTCCAGCCCCAGCATTTT. Amino acid sequence: CASSDGVQPQHF.

J is TRBJ2-1 and V is TRBV3-1 (or the pseudogene TRBV3-2), with D tentatively TRBD2 (6 bases). CDR1 and CDR2 (germline): LGHDT, YNNKEL (reference sequence). The V end was cut by 6 bases, the J end by 7 bases, with 22 bases between. The CDR3 has 16 amino acids. CDR3 loop: CASSQFRELGKNEQFF. The CDR3 DNA reads TGTGCCAGCAGTCAGTTCCGGGAGCTGGGAAAAAATGAGCAGTTCTTC.

The chain recombines TRBV27 with TRBJ1-5; D remains ambiguous. The CDR3 runs to 14 residues. From germline, CDR1 is MNHEY and CDR2 SMNVEV (reference sequence). The V gene lost 4 bases and the J gene lost 4 bases, with 11 bases spanning the gap. CDR3 amino acids: CASSSLSLNQPQHF. The CDR3 DNA sequence: TGTGCCAGCAGTTCCCTTTCTCTAAATCAGCCCCAGCATTTT.

V usage is TRBV4-1 and J usage is TRBJ2-4; possible D gene TRBD2, 6 bases. The CDR3 runs 13 residues. Germline loops: CDR1 MGHRA, CDR2 YSYEKL. Trimming stripped 5 bases from V and 7 bases from J, with 12 bases between. DNA of the CDR3: TGCGCCAGCAGCTCCGGGACTGGGAACATTCAGTACTTC. It encodes CASSSGTGNIQYF.

The rearrangement joins TRBV19 to TRBJ1-2; D is unclear. The CDR3 is made up of 14 amino acids. The V and J ends lost 6 bases and 4 bases respectively, with 15 bases between them. The germline CDR1 and CDR2 sequences are LNHDA and SQIVND (reference sequence). Written as DNA, the CDR3 is TGTGCCAGTAGCCACCGCCGGAGCGGCTATGGCTACACCTTC. Its translation: CASSHRRSGYGYTF. Full variable domain (outside the CDR3, taken from reference TRBV19 and TRBJ1-2): DGGITQSPKYLFRKEGQNVTLSCEQNLNHDAMYWYRQDPGQGLRLIYYSQIVNDFQKGDIAEGYSVSREKKESFPLTVTSAQKNPTAFYLCASSHRRSGYGYTFGSGTRLTVV.

This chain links TRBV9 with TRBJ1-1; the match to TRBD1 covers 9 bases. V shed 4 bases and J 6 bases; nucleotides not matched to a gene: 13. The germline V gene has CDR1 SGDLS and CDR2 YYNGEE. This CDR3 has 16 amino acids. This chain's CDR3 is CASSLAAGTGIPEAFF. In DNA, the CDR3 is TGTGCCAGCAGCCTCGCGGCCGGGACAGGGATCCCTGAAGCTTTCTTT.

This clone turned up a few times. The V call is TRBV20-1, the J call TRBJ2-3; 7 bases fit TRBD2. This CDR3 contains 15 residues. CDR1 is DFQATT, CDR2 SNEGSKA, per germline (reference sequence). V lost 3 bases and J lost 2; bases outside the gene matches: 8. The DNA for the CDR3 is TGCAGTGCTAGTAGGTTGAGCGGGACCACAGATACGCAGTATTTT. Protein sequence: CSASRLSGTTDTQYF.

In its sample, this clone was seen once. The chain carries TRBV4-1 and TRBJ2-1; possibly TRBD2 for D (5 bases). CDR1 is MGHRA, CDR2 YSYEKL, per germline. Trimming cost V 4 bases and J 4 bases, with 17 bases left between them. The CDR3 has 16 residues. The CDR3 loop reads CASSPTGLGGYNEQFF. The CDR3 coding sequence is TGCGCCAGCAGCCCCACGGGGTTGGGCGGGTACAATGAGCAGTTCTTC.

The chain is built from TRBV6-5 and TRBJ1-2, with 8 bases that match TRBD1. Per the germline V gene, CDR1 is MNHEY and CDR2 is SVGAGI. This CDR3 region has 12 residues. J gave up 5 bases and V 6 bases, and 2 bases lay outside the gene matches. The CDR3 sequence: CASRRTGYGYTF. The CDR3 DNA follows: TGTGCCAGCAGACGGACAGGGTATGGCTACACCTTC.

This clone was seen only a few times. This chain links TRBV6-2 or TRBV6-3 with TRBJ1-5; TRBD1 might be the D (5 bases). The CDR3 length is 14 residues. The germline gives CDR1 MNHEY, CDR2 SVGEGT. V gave up 2 bases and J gave up 5 bases, with 10 bases separating them. The CDR3 nucleotides read TGTGCCAGCAGTTACGCGGCAGGGTATCAGCCCCAGCATTTT. This sequence encodes CASSYAAGYQPQHF.

The chain links TRBV19 to TRBJ2-6, with 11 bases that match TRBD1. V lost 5 bases to trimming and J lost 0 bases; unmatched junction nucleotides: 0. Germline CDR1 reads LNHDA; CDR2 reads SQIVND (reference sequence). The CDR3 extends over 16 amino acids. The CDR3 DNA reads TGTGCCAGTAGTGGGACAGGGGGCTCTGGGGCCAACGTCCTGACTTTC. It translates to CASSGTGGSGANVLTF.

This chain uses TRBV5-1 with TRBJ1-6, with D perhaps matching TRBD1 (6 bases). With 4 bases removed from V and 10 bases from J, the gap between germline ends came to 15 bases. The V gene's germline CDR1 is SGHRS and CDR2 YFSETQ. The CDR3 is 14 amino acids. The CDR3 protein is CASSRTAVDSPLHF. Here the CDR3 DNA reads TGCGCCAGCAGCAGGACAGCCGTGGACTCACCCCTCCACTTT.

In its sample, this clone was seen a few times. The genes are TRBV7-9 and TRBJ2-1; the match to TRBD2 covers 7 bases. The germline CDR1 and CDR2 sequences are SEHNR and FQNEAQ (reference sequence). This CDR3 is built from 17 residues. V shed 4 bases and J 0 bases; nucleotides not matched to a gene: 9. The CDR3 DNA sequence: TGTGCCAGCAGCTCAGGCCGGGACTACCGCTCCTACAATGAGCAGTTCTTC. It specifies CASSSGRDYRSYNEQFF.

The chain couples TRBV30 to TRBJ2-2, with D perhaps TRBD2 (5 bases). The germline CDR1 and CDR2 sequences are GTSNPN and SVGIG (reference sequence). Trimming cost V 2 bases and J 4 bases, with 14 bases left between them. The CDR3 contains 15 residues. CDR3 DNA: TGTGCCTGGAGTCGAGCAGTTCGGGGCACCGGGGAGCTGTTTTTT. This gives the protein CAWSRAVRGTGELFF.

The chain employs TRBV5-1 and TRBJ2-1; no firm D call. This CDR3 comprises 12 residues. The V gene's germline CDR1 is SGHRS and CDR2 YFSETQ. V was shortened by 0 bases and J by 14 bases, with 12 bases between the two germline ends. The CDR3 sequence: CASSLEPSSKFF. The CDR3 region has the DNA TGCGCCAGCAGCTTGGAACCCTCCAGTAAGTTCTTC.

V and J are TRBV7-9 and TRBJ2-2, with TRBD1 matching 10 bases. With 5 bases clipped from V and 3 bases from J, the junction kept 9 bases outside the gene matches. The germline V gene has CDR1 SEHNR and CDR2 FQNEAQ (reference sequence). This CDR3 has 17 residues. Here the CDR3 DNA reads TGTGCCAGCAGCCTCGGTCTGGGACAGGGGTACACCGGGGAGCTGTTTTTT. It codes for CASSLGLGQGYTGELFF.

This sequence joins TRBV27 and TRBJ2-5, with 7 bases that match TRBD2. The CDR3 consists of 15 residues. Trimming cost V 8 bases and J 1 base; bases outside gene matches: 10. CDR1 and CDR2 (germline): MNHEY, SMNVEV (reference sequence). The CDR3 loop reads CASRSPSSGQETQYF. DNA for the CDR3: TGTGCCAGCCGGTCCCCCTCTAGCGGCCAAGAGACCCAGTACTTC.

The J gene is TRBJ1-4, the V gene TRBV7-9; the D is unclear. Deletions cut 0 bases from V and 6 bases from J, with 11 bases between. CDR1 SEHNR and CDR2 FQNEAQ come from the germline V gene (reference sequence). The CDR3 runs 15 residues. Here the CDR3 DNA reads TGTGCCAGCAGCTTAGCCGGGTCCATGTATGAAAAACTGTTTTTT. This codes for CASSLAGSMYEKLFF.